These 24 T cell receptor beta chains originate from one sample sequenced in a study of cytomegalovirus exposure and HLA in healthy donors. PCR involved 60 Vbeta and 13 Jbeta primers. TCRdb's table, derived via immunoSEQ multiplex PCR, lists solely in-frame clones and lacks some. The table records some 190,000 clones, around 87% of them present only once. The sequenced sample consisted of PBMCs. The receptors derive from a woman under 30 in good health and CMV-seronegative.

This clone came up once. The rearrangement links TRBV6-1 to TRBJ1-2; the match to TRBD1 covers 9 bases. The CDR3 has 13 amino acids. Germline trimming cut 9 bases from V and 2 bases from J; bases unmatched to any gene: 4. Germline lookup yields CDR1 MNHNS and CDR2 SASEGT. The CDR3: CASWDRVNYGYTF. In DNA form, the CDR3 reads TGTGCCAGTTGGGACAGGGTCAACTATGGCTACACCTTC.

V usage is TRBV6-1 and J usage is TRBJ2-7; the D is unclear. Trimming stripped 2 bases from V and 3 bases from J, with 5 bases between. The CDR3 extends over 12 amino acids. CDR1 is MNHNS and CDR2 is SASEGT in the germline V gene. The CDR3: CASSELFYEQYF. The CDR3 DNA reads TGTGCCAGCAGTGAACTCTTCTACGAGCAGTACTTC.

The chain uses TRBV11-3 and TRBJ2-1; 14 positions agree with TRBD2. CDR3 size: 17 residues. Germline loops: CDR1 SGHNT, CDR2 YENEEA. V gave up 2 bases and J gave up 4 bases; unmatched junction bases: 4. The CDR3 reads CASSLRTSGRSYNEQFF. The CDR3 coding sequence is TGTGCCAGCAGCTTAAGGACTAGCGGGAGGTCGTACAATGAGCAGTTCTTC.

The chain employs TRBV5-1 and TRBJ2-5, with TRBD2 identical over 10 bases. The CDR3 runs 16 residues. The trim removed 4 bases at V and 11 bases at J, leaving 17 bases unmatched. The germline V gene has CDR1 SGHRS and CDR2 YFSETQ. The CDR3 DNA sequence: TGCGCCAGCAGCCAAGCGGGAGGGCCTACAATGGGGGAGCAGTACTTC. The encoded protein is CASSQAGGPTMGEQYF.

This clone was observed a handful of times. This chain links TRBV5-1 with TRBJ2-5; 11 positions agree with TRBD1. Trimming removed 7 bases from V and 5 bases from J; junction bases left unmatched: 7. This CDR3 spans 14 amino acids. Per the germline V gene, CDR1 is SGHRS and CDR2 is YFSETQ. CDR3 in amino acids: CASVRTGGFETQYF. In DNA form, the CDR3 reads TGCGCCAGCGTCCGGACAGGGGGCTTTGAGACCCAGTACTTC.

CDR3 sequence: CASAPGGINTGELFF. Here the CDR3 DNA reads TGTGCTAGTGCCCCAGGGGGAATTAACACCGGGGAGCTGTTTTTT. V is TRBV12-5 and J is TRBJ2-2, with TRBD1 identical over 7 bases. Germline CDR1 is LGHNT and CDR2 is FRNRAP. The junction had 7 bases not matched to a gene; V was cut back by 7 bases and J by 2 bases. The CDR3 has 15 amino acids.

CDR3 DNA sequence: TGTGCCAGCAGTCCCCCCGCTGGGCTAGCGGAAGAGACCCAGTACTTC. As protein: CASSPPAGLAEETQYF. The rearrangement uses TRBV28 and TRBJ2-5, with TRBD2 identical over 7 bases. Germline assignment: CDR1 MDHEN and CDR2 SYDVKM. V shed 5 bases, J shed 3 bases, and the junction held 12 bases outside the gene matches. The CDR3 consists of 16 residues.

The chain is built from TRBV15 and TRBJ2-7, with a tentative D call TRBD2 (6 bases). This CDR3 has 14 amino acids. Trimming took off 0 bases at V and 2 bases at J, with 8 bases between the two ends. Germline-derived CDR1 and CDR2 are LNHNV and YYDKDF (reference sequence). Here the CDR3 reads CATSRDRTTYEQYF. DNA of the CDR3: TGTGCCACCAGCAGAGACAGGACTACCTACGAGCAGTACTTC.

This sequence joins TRBV6-5 and TRBJ1-1; D possibly corresponds to TRBD1 (6 bases). V was pared by 5 bases and J by 11 bases, with 24 bases between. The CDR3 spans 15 residues. Germline CDR1 reads MNHEY; CDR2 reads SVGAGI. The CDR3 here is CASSNDKQGGRYAFF. Here the CDR3 DNA reads TGTGCCAGCAGTAATGATAAACAGGGCGGTAGATATGCTTTCTTT.

The chain links TRBV7-2 to TRBJ2-5, with D perhaps matching TRBD1 (6 bases). The CDR3 runs to 14 residues. The germline CDR1 and CDR2 sequences are SGHTA and FQGNSA. Trimming took off 2 bases at V and 5 bases at J, with 12 bases between the two ends. CDR3 residues: CASSLRSGDETQYF. CDR3 bases: TGTGCCAGCAGCTTAAGATCAGGGGACGAGACCCAGTACTTC.

The V gene is TRBV6-5, the J gene TRBJ1-3, with D unclear. The CDR3 extends over 14 amino acids. Trimming took 10 bases from V and 4 from J, leaving 17 bases between them. Germline CDR1 MNHEY, CDR2 SVGAGI. The DNA of the CDR3 is TGTGCCACCAAGACACACCGGTGGGGAAACACCATATATTTT. Its protein is CATKTHRWGNTIYF.

In this sample, this clone turned up once. The chain combines TRBV6-4 with TRBJ2-6, with 8 bases lining up with TRBD1. V trimming: 3 bases; J trimming: 0 bases; junction bases outside the gene matches: 4. This CDR3 region has 17 residues. Germline V gene lookup returns CDR1 MRHNA and CDR2 SNTAGT. This CDR3 reads CASSEPGGGSGANVLTF. The DNA of the CDR3 is TGTGCCAGCAGTGAGCCAGGGGGCGGCTCTGGGGCCAACGTCCTGACTTTC.

This chain's CDR3 is CASSPRDPGELFF. The CDR3 coding sequence is TGTGCCAGCTCACCAAGGGATCCGGGGGAACTGTTTTTT. This rearrangement joins TRBV18 to TRBJ1-4, with a tentative D call TRBD1 (5 bases). The CDR3 runs to 13 residues. The ends were cut back, 2 bases at V and 12 bases at J, with 13 bases in the middle. Germline V gene sequence: CDR1 KGHSH, CDR2 LQKENI.

The chain is built from TRBV27 and TRBJ1-2, with 9 bases that match TRBD1. The V gene end was trimmed by 6 bases and the J gene end by 5 bases; junction bases not matched to a gene: 7. The CDR3 extends over 14 amino acids. Looked up from germline, CDR1 is MNHEY and CDR2 is SMNVEV (reference sequence). CDR3 in amino acids: CASSPDRGYYGYTF. DNA for the CDR3: TGTGCCAGCAGCCCCGACAGGGGGTATTATGGCTACACCTTC.

V gene TRBV5-1 combines with J gene TRBJ2-7, with 7 bases that match TRBD1. Germline CDR1 SGHRS, CDR2 YFSETQ. The trim removed 0 bases at V and 6 bases at J, leaving 6 bases unmatched. The CDR3 runs 14 residues. CDR3 in amino acids: CASSLDGQAIEQYF. DNA of the CDR3: TGCGCCAGCAGCTTGGACGGACAGGCAATCGAGCAGTACTTC.

The chain couples TRBV7-2 to TRBJ2-4, with no clear D. Trimming pared 3 bases from V and 0 bases from J, leaving 18 bases between. The CDR3 length is 18 residues. Germline V lookup: CDR1 SGHTA, CDR2 FQGNSA. CDR3 protein: CASSFLQMGPLAKNIQYF. The CDR3 nucleotides are TGTGCCAGCAGCTTTTTACAGATGGGCCCATTAGCCAAAAACATTCAGTACTTC.

This chain uses TRBV4-1 with TRBJ2-7; TRBD1 agrees at 10 bases. This CDR3 has 14 residues. J gave up 7 bases and V 0 bases, and 3 bases lay outside the gene matches. The germline gives CDR1 MGHRA, CDR2 YSYEKL. The CDR3 spells CASSQEGQGQEQYF. The CDR3 nucleotides read TGCGCCAGCAGCCAAGAGGGACAGGGGCAAGAGCAGTACTTC.

A remark on this clone: Other nucleotide sequences in the sample specify the same CDR3. This sequence joins TRBV19 and TRBJ2-5, with D possibly being TRBD1 (7 bases). V lost 1 base and J 5 bases, leaving 11 bases between the germline ends. Germline CDR1 and CDR2: LNHDA and SQIVND (reference sequence). The CDR3 consists of 14 residues. The CDR3 bases are TGTGCCAGTAGTATAGCAGGGGGACTCGAGACCCAGTACTTC. Its translation is CASSIAGGLETQYF. The whole variable domain, filled in from reference TRBV19 and TRBJ2-5, reads DGGITQSPKYLFRKEGQNVTLSCEQNLNHDAMYWYRQDPGQGLRLIYYSQIVNDFQKGDIAEGYSVSREKKESFPLTVTSAQKNPTAFYLCASSIAGGLETQYFGPGTRLLVL.

This chain joins TRBV6-1 and TRBJ2-4; 13 nucleotides line up with TRBD2. The trim removed 3 bases at V and 6 bases at J, leaving 11 bases unmatched. Germline CDR1 and CDR2: MNHNS and SASEGT. The CDR3 is made up of 18 amino acids. This chain's CDR3 is CASSEIPGLAGLTNIQYF. CDR3 DNA: TGTGCCAGCAGTGAGATACCGGGACTAGCGGGACTAACAAACATTCAGTACTTC.

Concerning this clone itself: The junction shows a germline mismatch at one end, possibly a read error. CDR3 coding DNA: TGTGCCTGGAGTGTGACCGGGACAGGGTTTGACGAGCAGCACTTC. Residues: CAWSVTGTGFDEQHF. The chain employs TRBV30 and TRBJ2-7; 9 nucleotides line up with TRBD1. The V gene's germline CDR1 is GTSNPN and CDR2 SVGIG (reference sequence). The CDR3 runs 15 residues.

J is TRBJ2-3 and V is TRBV4-1, with 8 bases matching TRBD2. Germline V CDR1 and CDR2: MGHRA, YSYEKL. CDR3 size: 17 residues. The trim removed 5 bases at V and 4 bases at J, leaving 14 bases unmatched. CDR3 DNA: TGCGCCAGCAGCACCCCCTGGACTAGCCGGCCCCCAGATACGCAGTATTTT. It translates to CASSTPWTSRPPDTQYF.

The V call is TRBV7-9, the J call TRBJ1-1; TRBD1 might be the D (6 bases). CDR3 length equals 15 residues. V was trimmed by 4 bases and J by 2 bases, leaving 14 bases between them. In germline, CDR1 is SEHNR, CDR2 FQNEAQ (reference sequence). The CDR3 loop reads CASSYGDRPNTEAFF. CDR3 sequence (DNA): TGTGCCAGCAGCTACGGCGACAGGCCCAACACTGAAGCTTTCTTT.

The chain uses TRBV29-1 and TRBJ2-2, with TRBD2 matching 7 bases. Germline V lookup: CDR1 SQVTM, CDR2 ANQGSEA. The CDR3 sequence is 14 residues long. V trimming: 5 bases; J trimming: 4 bases; junction bases outside the gene matches: 7. The DNA for the CDR3 is TGCAGCGTTTCTAAGGGCGGGGGCACCGGGGAGCTGTTTTTT. Residues: CSVSKGGGTGELFF.

The V gene is TRBV7-2, the J gene TRBJ1-4; 7 nucleotides align to TRBD1. Germline-derived CDR1 and CDR2 are SGHTA and FQGNSA. The CDR3 is made up of 15 amino acids. Trimming cost V 5 bases and J 1 base; bases outside gene matches: 4. CDR3 DNA: TGTGCCAGCAGCGTCGACAGGGTAACTAATGAAAAACTGTTTTTT. It translates to CASSVDRVTNEKLFF.